This paragraph reports one T cell receptor beta chain. Authors' data handling: Counts of nucleated cells, estimated from reference gene primer amplification, were obtained. Measured with immunoSEQ multiplex PCR; TCRdb has only the in-frame clones, and not every one. From that table come the V and J calls and clone size; the DNA was used to work out D and trimming. The table lists under 8,000 clones, around 83% of them singletons. Trimming pared 0 bases from V and 7 bases from J, leaving 13 bases between. The CDR3 length is 15 residues. Germline CDR1 and CDR2: LNHNV and YYDKDF (reference sequence). This record comes from a study of blood T cell repertoires in COVID-19. Study in general: Both acute and convalescent COVID-19 samples were obtained from the United States, Italy and Spain. T cells, B-cell-depleted T cells, or PBMCs provided the cDNA or gDNA that served as material.

The sequenced sample consisted of peripheral blood. The chain combines TRBV15 with TRBJ1-5, with D unresolved. The clonotype was recovered from a human donor with active COVID-19. The donor label of this sample is uncertain. As DNA, the CDR3 is TGTGCCACCAGCAGAGATCTGGGATCGGGGCAGCCCCAGCATTTT. Translated, it gives CATSRDLGSGQPQHF. Using reference TRBV15 and TRBJ1-5 for the parts outside the CDR3, the full variable domain is DAMVIQNPRYQVTQFGKPVTLSCSQTLNHNVMYWYQQKSSQAPKLLFHYYDKDFNNEADTPDNFQSRRPNTSFCFLDIRSPGLGDTAMYLCATSRDLGSGQPQHFGDGTRLSIL.